A single sample is the source of the 24 T cell receptor beta chains below, sequenced in a study of PD-L1 blockade in urothelial cancer. As for time point: pretreatment peripheral blood. TCRdb's copy holds only in-frame clones and misses some; the assay was immunoSEQ multiplex PCR. Among tens of thousands of clones, less than 90% were seen once, and the ten largest hold about 2.1%. Sequences were derived from PBMCs, sampled around atezolizumab (anti-PD-L1) treatment. The receptors here all came from a man aged 55 to 70 with urothelial cancer.

The DNA of the CDR3 is TGTGCCAGCAGCTTTACCGGGACTAGGGTGCCTACTATGTTTTTT. Its translation: CASSFTGTRVPTMFF. This sequence joins TRBV5-5 and TRBJ2-2; 8 bases agree with TRBD2. CDR3 length equals 15 residues. The V gene end was trimmed by 2 bases and the J gene end by 15 bases; junction bases not matched to a gene: 15. CDR1 and CDR2 from the germline V gene are SGHKS and YYEKEE (reference sequence).

The rearrangement uses TRBV5-1 and TRBJ2-5; TRBD2 is a possible D gene (6 bases). The germline gives CDR1 SGHRS, CDR2 YFSETQ. This CDR3 is 13 amino acids long. V lost 4 bases to trimming and J lost 1 base, with 8 bases between them. The DNA of the CDR3 is TGCGCCAGCAGCCCGCGGGGCCAAGAGACCCAGTACTTC. As protein: CASSPRGQETQYF.

This clone was counted a few times. CDR3 bases: TGTGCCATCAGTGGACAGGGAGAGCAGTACTTC. It yields the protein CAISGQGEQYF. The V and J genes are TRBV10-3 and TRBJ2-7; 7 bases map to TRBD1. CDR1 and CDR2 from the germline V gene are ENHRY and SYGVKD. The ends lost 4 bases at V and 7 bases at J; junction bases unmatched: 1. CDR3 length: 11 amino acids.

The rearrangement uses TRBV29-1 and TRBJ1-4, with D uncertain. The V gene lost 7 bases and the J gene lost 10 bases, with 16 bases spanning the gap. CDR1 and CDR2 (germline): SQVTM, ANQGSEA. This CDR3 is 12 amino acids long. CDR3 residues: CSGGPLGGKLFF. The DNA of the CDR3 is TGCAGCGGCGGGCCCCTGGGCGGAAAACTGTTTTTT.

The rearrangement joins TRBV30 to TRBJ1-6, with 10 bases that match TRBD1. The germline V gene encodes CDR1 GTSNPN and CDR2 SVGIG (reference sequence). V dropped 4 bases and J dropped 6; count of bases not matched to a gene: 6. This CDR3 has 15 residues. CDR3 bases: TGTGCCTGGAAAACCGGGACAGGGGTTAATTCACCCCTCCACTTT. Translated, it gives CAWKTGTGVNSPLHF. Drawing the rest from reference TRBV30 and TRBJ1-6, the complete variable domain is SQTIHQWPATLVQPVGSPLSLECTVEGTSNPNLYWYRQAAGRGLQLLFYSVGIGQISSEVPQNLSASRPQDRQFILSSKKLLLSDSGFYLCAWKTGTGVNSPLHFGNGTRLTVT.

The chain has TRBV7-6 and TRBJ2-5; D is ambiguous. Germline V gives CDR1 SGHVS, CDR2 FNYEAQ. V gave up 1 base and J gave up 1 base, with 10 bases separating them. The CDR3 consists of 15 residues. The CDR3 DNA follows: TGTGCCAGCAGCTTAGGAAGTGGCGGCCAAGAGACCCAGTACTTC. Translation gives CASSLGSGGQETQYF.

The chain employs TRBV11-2 and TRBJ2-2, with no clear D. The CDR3 totals 13 residues. Germline V gene sequence: CDR1 SGHAT, CDR2 FQNNGV. Trimming stripped 2 bases from V and 6 bases from J, with 7 bases between. The CDR3 DNA reads as TGTGCCAGCAGCTTAAATGGGCCCGGGGAGCTGTTTTTT. Its translation: CASSLNGPGELFF.

The chain joins TRBV15 to TRBJ2-6; TRBD1 agrees at 8 bases. CDR1 and CDR2 (germline): LNHNV, YYDKDF (reference sequence). J was trimmed by 2 bases and V by 8 bases; bases with no gene match: 17. The CDR3 has 19 amino acids. This CDR3 reads CATAPPVTNRGTGANVLTF. The CDR3 DNA is TGTGCCACCGCCCCTCCAGTGACCAACAGGGGGACTGGGGCCAACGTCCTGACTTTC.

The J gene is TRBJ2-2, the V gene TRBV9; TRBD1 matches 11 bases. The CDR3 covers 15 residues. J gave up 7 bases and V 3 bases, and 5 bases lay outside the gene matches. Looked up from germline, CDR1 is SGDLS and CDR2 is YYNGEE. The CDR3 loop reads CASSASGQGDGELFF. CDR3 DNA: TGTGCCAGCAGCGCCTCGGGACAGGGGGACGGGGAGCTGTTTTTT.

This clone showed up just once. J is TRBJ2-7 and V is TRBV7-2; possible D gene TRBD2, 6 bases. The CDR3 is 13 amino acids. Trimming stripped 5 bases from V and 3 bases from J, with 11 bases between. Germline assignment: CDR1 SGHTA and CDR2 FQGNSA. Here the CDR3 reads CASSPPGGYEQYF. The DNA of the CDR3 is TGTGCCAGCAGCCCTCCCGGGGGCTACGAGCAGTACTTC.

J is TRBJ2-5 and V is TRBV11-2; 8 bases agree with TRBD1. This CDR3 has 16 residues. In germline, CDR1 is SGHAT, CDR2 FQNNGV. V lost 3 bases and J lost 5; bases outside the gene matches: 11. Written as DNA, the CDR3 is TGTGCCAGCAGCTTCAACGCAGGGGGCGCGGGGGAGACCCAGTACTTC. Translating gives CASSFNAGGAGETQYF.

The gene calls are TRBV18 and TRBJ2-7; 7 positions agree with TRBD1. CDR1 is KGHSH and CDR2 is LQKENI in the germline V gene. V trimming: 6 bases; J trimming: 7 bases; junction bases outside the gene matches: 18. The CDR3 has 16 residues. The DNA of the CDR3 is TGTGCCAGCTCTTTTTCGGGGCAGGGGGTGAGAAAAGAGCAGTACTTC. Its protein product is CASSFSGQGVRKEQYF.

V is TRBV2 and J is TRBJ2-4; D is undetermined. The CDR3 totals 14 residues. CDR1 is SNHLY, CDR2 FYNNEI, per germline. V lost 3 bases and J 0 bases, leaving 6 bases between the germline ends. The CDR3 DNA follows: TGTGCCAGCAGTGAGCGGCTAGCCAAAAACATTCAGTACTTC. Translation: CASSERLAKNIQYF.

The CDR3 region is CASSLVVGDLYEQYF. The DNA of the CDR3 is TGTGCCAGCAGCTTGGTTGTGGGAGACCTTTACGAGCAGTACTTC. The V and J genes are TRBV5-5 and TRBJ2-7; TRBD2 is a possible D gene (5 bases). Germline-derived CDR1 and CDR2 are SGHKS and YYEKEE (reference sequence). CDR3 length: 15 amino acids. V lost 0 bases and J lost 4, with 14 bases in between.

This sequence joins TRBV19 and TRBJ1-4, with 7 bases fitting TRBD1. V was clipped by 2 bases and J by 8 bases; unmatched bases: 5. CDR3 size: 14 residues. Germline assignment: CDR1 LNHDA and CDR2 SQIVND (reference sequence). This CDR3 reads CASSIRGGREKLFF. For the CDR3, the DNA is TGTGCCAGTAGTATAAGAGGGGGCCGGGAAAAACTGTTTTTT.

This clone was counted between two and nine times. The same CDR3 can be traced to other DNA sequences in this sample. This CDR3 is CASSPTSGGAYEQYF. The CDR3 region has the DNA TGTGCCAGCTCCCCAACTAGCGGGGGGGCCTACGAGCAGTACTTC. The chain couples TRBV18 to TRBJ2-7, with 13 bases aligning to TRBD2. The CDR3 spans 15 residues. V lost 6 bases to trimming and J lost 2 bases; unmatched junction nucleotides: 4. Germline values: CDR1 KGHSH, CDR2 LQKENI.

The rearrangement uses TRBV2 and TRBJ1-1, with a tentative D call TRBD1 (6 bases). V was shortened by 6 bases and J by 0 bases, with 14 bases between the two germline ends. The germline V gene has CDR1 SNHLY and CDR2 FYNNEI. The CDR3 has 15 amino acids. CDR3 loop: CASRMQGLLNTEAFF. In nucleotides, the CDR3 is TGTGCCAGCAGGATGCAGGGGCTACTGAACACTGAAGCTTTCTTT.

The chain recombines TRBV6-1 with TRBJ2-7; D may be TRBD2 (7 bases). Deletions cut 5 bases from V and 2 bases from J, with 16 bases between. CDR1 and CDR2 (germline): MNHNS, SASEGT. The CDR3 is made up of 15 amino acids. CDR3 sequence: CASSSQRDNPYEQYF. CDR3 in DNA: TGTGCCAGCAGTTCCCAGCGGGACAACCCCTACGAGCAGTACTTC.

The chain is built from TRBV14 and TRBJ2-7, with a tentative D call TRBD1 (5 bases). Trimming left V 4 bases short and J 3 bases short, with 10 bases between. Germline V gene sequence: CDR1 SGHDN, CDR2 FVKESK. There are 13 residues in the CDR3. The CDR3 DNA is TGTGCCAGCAGCCCGACAGAACGCTACGAGCAGTACTTC. Protein sequence: CASSPTERYEQYF.

This clone appeared once. This chain joins TRBV7-8 and TRBJ2-1; TRBD2 matches 7 bases. Germline trimming cut 1 base from V and 6 bases from J; bases unmatched to any gene: 6. This CDR3 spans 15 amino acids. CDR1 is SGHVS, CDR2 FQNEAQ, per germline. CDR3 DNA: TGTGCCAGCAGCTTAGTTGCGGGAGTATTCAATGAGCAGTTCTTC. This sequence encodes CASSLVAGVFNEQFF.

The gene calls are TRBV9 and TRBJ1-1, with 8 positions matching TRBD1. CDR1 is SGDLS and CDR2 is YYNGEE in the germline V gene. CDR3 length: 15 amino acids. Trimming took 3 bases from V and 5 from J; bases not matched to a gene: 9. The CDR3 bases are TGTGCCAGCAGCGCAGCCAGGGGGCGATGGACTGAAGCTTTCTTT. Its translation: CASSAARGRWTEAFF.

This chain connects TRBV10-1 to TRBJ1-6; 8 bases align to TRBD1. Per the germline V gene, CDR1 is WNHNN and CDR2 is SYGVQD (reference sequence). The CDR3 runs to 13 residues. With 4 bases clipped from V and 7 bases from J, the junction kept 0 bases outside the gene matches. CDR3 bases: TGCGCCAGCAGTGGACAGGGGAATTCACCCCTCCACTTT. Protein product: CASSGQGNSPLHF.

V and J are TRBV7-2 and TRBJ2-3, with 10 bases fitting TRBD2. V trimming: 5 bases; J trimming: 5 bases; junction bases outside the gene matches: 10. The CDR3 covers 16 residues. Germline V CDR1 and CDR2: SGHTA, FQGNSA. Here the CDR3 DNA reads TGTGCCAGCAGCACCCGAGTAGCGGGAGGTATAGATACGCAGTATTTT. It encodes CASSTRVAGGIDTQYF.

The rearrangement uses TRBV7-2 and TRBJ2-5; the match to TRBD2 covers 13 bases. In germline, CDR1 is SGHTA, CDR2 FQGNSA. The CDR3 covers 16 residues. After removal of 6 bases from V and 2 bases from J, the junction contained 6 bases not matched to a gene. This CDR3 reads CASSSRLAGGQETQYF. In DNA form, the CDR3 reads TGTGCCAGCAGTTCTCGACTAGCGGGGGGACAAGAGACCCAGTACTTC.